This T cell receptor beta chain was sequenced for a study of CD8 T cells in ankylosing spondylitis. This clonotype was recorded a few times. Its specificity is not known. Germline values: CDR1 SGHNT, CDR2 YENEEA. The CDR3 runs 16 residues. V lost 0 bases to trimming and J lost 0 bases, with 11 bases between them. Whole-study results and caveats: In ankylosing spondylitis patients, matched synovial fluid reportedly showed significant enrichment of disease-linked clones. Clones linked to disease, bearing a CD8+ phenotype, were relatively rare in peripheral blood.

Each TCR beta library was made by quantitative 5'-RACE that incorporated molecular barcodes. One entry per CDR3 protein results from TCRdb running MiXCR on the 5' RACE reads. The sample records approximately 60,000 distinct CDR3 sequences, about 6.2% being singletons. Input material: synovial fluid, either unsorted or a sorted T cell fraction (not recorded which). The source is a male donor with ankylosing spondylitis. The V call is TRBV11-3, the J call TRBJ1-1; D unresolved. The CDR3 here is CASSLDSQVLNTEAFF. The CDR3 DNA reads as TGTGCCAGCAGCTTAGATTCGCAGGTATTGAACACTGAAGCTTTCTTT.